Listed below are T cell receptor beta chains from one sample, sequenced in a study of T cell clonotyping in hematopoietic cell transplantation. The assay was immunoSEQ multiplex PCR, and TCRdb's table has in-frame clones only and misses some. The sample carries roughly 30,000 clones, 90% to 95% recorded once. Sequences were derived from PBMCs, sampled 100 days after allogeneic stem cell transplant. The receptors shown here come from a female patient in her 50s who had an allogeneic stem cell transplant from a related donor, so the T cells may come from the graft donor. Some clones in this sample may be carry-over from other donors' samples. The CDR3 runs from the conserved cysteine through the conserved F or W. D genes are given only for firm matches. The size of a clone is reported for some rows only, either as once, few or many, or as a class for expanded clones.

TRBJ2-7 NA NA TRBV25-1 TGTGCCAGCAGTGACGTTTCTAGGTACGAGCAGTACTTC CASSDVSRYEQYF
TRBJ2-7 NA TRBD1 TRBV5-1 TGCGCCAGCAGCCCTACGGGACAGGCAGTCTACGAGCAGTACTTC CASSPTGQAVYEQYF
TRBJ2-7 NA NA TRBV6-5 TGTGCCAGCAGTTCTCTAAGACAGAATATCTACGAGCAGTACTTC CASSSLRQNIYEQYF
TRBJ1-2 NA NA TRBV4-1 TGCGCCAGCAGCCAAGCAGCCAGGGACTTTATCACCTTC CASSQAARDFITF
TRBJ1-6 NA NA TRBV19 TGTGCCAGTAGTATCGAAGGCTCACCCCTCCACTTT CASSIEGSPLHF
TRBJ1-2 NA NA TRBV5-5 TGTGCCAGCAGCTTGGTGGCTCGGGATGCCACACCCACTAACTATGGCTACACCTTC CASSLVARDATPTNYGYTF
TRBJ2-7 NA NA TRBV6-4 TGTGCCAACCCCGGCGGGTTTAAGGGCGGGGCCGACTACGAGCAGTACTTC CANPGGFKGGADYEQYF
TRBJ2-7 NA NA TRBV9 TGTGCCAGCAGCCCGACAGGACTAGGCGAGCAGTACTTC CASSPTGLGEQYF
TRBJ1-1 NA TRBD1 TRBV7-9 TGTGCCAGCAGCCCTCAGGGGGCCCCTGAAGCTTTCTTT CASSPQGAPEAFF
TRBJ1-3 once NA TRBV10-3 TGTGCCATCAGTGGCAACAGCCATAACTCTGGAAACACCATATATTTT CAISGNSHNSGNTIYF
TRBJ1-5 NA TRBD1 TRBV2 TGTGCCAGCAGCGGACAGGGAGATGGGCCCCAGCATTTT CASSGQGDGPQHF
TRBJ1-1 NA NA TRBV27 TGTGCCAGCAGCCCGGGGGGGGGAGGATTCACTGAAGCTTTCTTT CASSPGGGGFTEAFF
TRBJ2-3 NA NA TRBV5-4 TGTGCCAGCAGCGGGGACACCGATACGCAGTATTTT CASSGDTDTQYF
TRBJ1-2 once NA TRBV11-2 TGTGCCAGCAGCCCGGACAGCTTTTCGCATGGCTACACCTTC CASSPDSFSHGYTF
TRBJ2-2 NA NA TRBV21-1 TGTGCCAGCAGCATAAAGAGGGGGGGACAGGGGGCAACCGGGGAGCTGTTTTTT CASSIKRGGQGATGELFF
TRBJ2-7 NA TRBD1 TRBV14 TGTGCCAGCAGCCACCTGGACAGGGGGCTTTATGAGCAGTACTTC CASSHLDRGLYEQYF
TRBJ2-1 NA TRBD2 TRBV27 TGTGCCAGCAGTCCCTACCTGACTAGCTCAATCTTCAATGAGCAGTTCTTC CASSPYLTSSIFNEQFF
TRBJ1-1 once TRBD1 TRBV5-6 TGTGCCAGCAGTTCTGACAGGGGCGACGAAGCTTTCTTT CASSSDRGDEAFF
TRBJ1-2 NA NA TRBV28 TGTGCCAGCAGTGCCTCCCCGCCCCATAACTATGGCTACACCTTC CASSASPPHNYGYTF
TRBJ1-5 once TRBD1 TRBV9 TGTGCCAGCAGCCTGGGAGGGGGCACCAATCAGCCCCAGCATTTT CASSLGGGTNQPQHF
TRBJ1-2 NA TRBD1 TRBV5-6 TGTGCCAGCAGCCCGACAGGGATGTCCTATGGCTACACCTTC CASSPTGMSYGYTF
TRBJ1-2 NA NA TRBV5-4 TGTGCCAGCAGCCCCGCTTACGGGATCACCTATGGCTACACCTTC CASSPAYGITYGYTF
TRBJ1-1 NA NA TRBV2 TGTGCCAGCTGTCGGGACTCACCCAACACTGAAGCTTTCTTT CASCRDSPNTEAFF
TRBJ1-1 NA TRBD1 TRBV2 TGTGCCAGCACTCCCGGGACAGGTCGTTTCACTGAAGCTTTCTTT CASTPGTGRFTEAFF
TRBJ2-7 NA TRBD2 TRBV19 TGTGCCAGTAGTATATCTGCTAGCGGGGAGCAGTACTTC CASSISASGEQYF
TRBJ1-6 once NA TRBV30 TGTGCCTGGACCCCGGGACCGCGTAATTCACCCCTCCACTTT CAWTPGPRNSPLHF
TRBJ1-1 few NA TRBV14 TGTGCCAGCAGCCAAACAGGGCTAAACACTGAAGCTTTCTTT CASSQTGLNTEAFF
TRBJ2-1 NA TRBD1 TRBV7-6 TGTGCCAGCAGCTCCGACAGGGGAGCCTACAATGAGCAGTTCTTC CASSSDRGAYNEQFF
TRBJ1-1 NA NA TRBV15 TGTGCCACCAGCAGACCTTACACTGAAGCTTTCTTT CATSRPYTEAFF
TRBJ1-1 NA NA TRBV5-4 TGTGCCACCGGGGAGAGCTCTCGAGCTTTCTTT CATGESSRAFF
TRBJ1-5 NA NA TRBV6-1 TGTGCCAGCAGTGAATCTCGGGGTTCAGGTCAGCCCCAGCATTTT CASSESRGSGQPQHF
TRBJ2-1 NA NA TRBV11-3 TGTGCCAGCAGCCTCAGGGTCGGTAAGCAGTTCTTC CASSLRVGKQFF
TRBJ1-1 NA NA TRBV10-3 TGTGCCATCAGTGTGGACGCCGAAGCTTTCTTT CAISVDAEAFF
TRBJ1-1 few NA TRBV7-6 TGTGCCAGCAGCGCAGACCCCAATCCGGGAGTCACTGAAGCTTTCTTT CASSADPNPGVTEAFF
TRBJ2-7 NA NA TRBV2 TGTGCCAGCAGTCGAAGGGGGGAGCAGTACTTC CASSRRGEQYF
TRBJ2-7 NA NA TRBV10-3 TGTGCCATCAGTGAGTCAATAGGGGACGAGCAGTACTTC CAISESIGDEQYF
TRBJ2-2 NA NA TRBV30 TGTGCCTGGGGACGACTGGCGAACACCGGGGAGCTGTTTTTT CAWGRLANTGELFF
TRBJ2-1 NA TRBD1 TRBV2 TGTGCCAGCAGTGAACAGGGGGTAGGCAATGAGCAGTTCTTC CASSEQGVGNEQFF
TRBJ2-7 NA TRBD1 TRBV29-1 TGCAGCGCACAAGACAGGGCCTCCTACGAGCAGTACTTC CSAQDRASYEQYF
TRBJ2-3 NA NA TRBV5-4 TGTGCCAGCAGCTTGGAGAGAGATACGCAGTATTTT CASSLERDTQYF
TRBJ2-3 NA TRBD2 TRBV13 TGTGCCAGCAGTCCCGGGACTACCTCCCTTGGAACAGATACGCAGTATTTT CASSPGTTSLGTDTQYF
TRBJ2-3 NA NA TRBV5-6 TGTGCCAGCAGCTTGGGAGCGACAGGAATCACAGATACGCAGTATTTT CASSLGATGITDTQYF
TRBJ2-3 few NA TRBV19 TGTGCCAGTAGTCAACAGGGAGGCACAGATACGCAGTATTTT CASSQQGGTDTQYF
TRBJ2-6 NA NA TRBV4-3 TGCGCCAGCAGCCAGAGGGCAGGGAGGTTTGGGGCCAACGTCCTGACTTTC CASSQRAGRFGANVLTF